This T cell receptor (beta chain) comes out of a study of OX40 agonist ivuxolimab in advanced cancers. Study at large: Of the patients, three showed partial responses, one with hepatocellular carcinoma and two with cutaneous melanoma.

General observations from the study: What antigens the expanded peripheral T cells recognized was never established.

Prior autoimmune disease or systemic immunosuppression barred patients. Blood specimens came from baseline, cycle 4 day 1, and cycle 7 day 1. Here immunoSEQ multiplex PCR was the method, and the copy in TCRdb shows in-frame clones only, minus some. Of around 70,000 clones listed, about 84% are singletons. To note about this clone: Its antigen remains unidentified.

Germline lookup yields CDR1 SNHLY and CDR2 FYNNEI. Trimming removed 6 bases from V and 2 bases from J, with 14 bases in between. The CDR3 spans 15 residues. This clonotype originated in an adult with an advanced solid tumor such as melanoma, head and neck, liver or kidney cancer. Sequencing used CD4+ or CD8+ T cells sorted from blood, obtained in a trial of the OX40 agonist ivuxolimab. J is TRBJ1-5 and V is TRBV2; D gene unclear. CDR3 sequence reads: CASSVLGGGNQPQHF. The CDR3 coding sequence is TGTGCCAGCAGCGTTCTAGGAGGAGGCAATCAGCCCCAGCATTTT. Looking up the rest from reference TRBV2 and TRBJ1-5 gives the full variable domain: EPEVTQTPSHQVTQMGQEVILRCVPISNHLYFYWYRQILGQKVEFLVSFYNNEISEKSEIFDDQFSVERPDGSNFTLKIRSTKLEDSAMYFCASSVLGGGNQPQHFGDGTRLSIL.